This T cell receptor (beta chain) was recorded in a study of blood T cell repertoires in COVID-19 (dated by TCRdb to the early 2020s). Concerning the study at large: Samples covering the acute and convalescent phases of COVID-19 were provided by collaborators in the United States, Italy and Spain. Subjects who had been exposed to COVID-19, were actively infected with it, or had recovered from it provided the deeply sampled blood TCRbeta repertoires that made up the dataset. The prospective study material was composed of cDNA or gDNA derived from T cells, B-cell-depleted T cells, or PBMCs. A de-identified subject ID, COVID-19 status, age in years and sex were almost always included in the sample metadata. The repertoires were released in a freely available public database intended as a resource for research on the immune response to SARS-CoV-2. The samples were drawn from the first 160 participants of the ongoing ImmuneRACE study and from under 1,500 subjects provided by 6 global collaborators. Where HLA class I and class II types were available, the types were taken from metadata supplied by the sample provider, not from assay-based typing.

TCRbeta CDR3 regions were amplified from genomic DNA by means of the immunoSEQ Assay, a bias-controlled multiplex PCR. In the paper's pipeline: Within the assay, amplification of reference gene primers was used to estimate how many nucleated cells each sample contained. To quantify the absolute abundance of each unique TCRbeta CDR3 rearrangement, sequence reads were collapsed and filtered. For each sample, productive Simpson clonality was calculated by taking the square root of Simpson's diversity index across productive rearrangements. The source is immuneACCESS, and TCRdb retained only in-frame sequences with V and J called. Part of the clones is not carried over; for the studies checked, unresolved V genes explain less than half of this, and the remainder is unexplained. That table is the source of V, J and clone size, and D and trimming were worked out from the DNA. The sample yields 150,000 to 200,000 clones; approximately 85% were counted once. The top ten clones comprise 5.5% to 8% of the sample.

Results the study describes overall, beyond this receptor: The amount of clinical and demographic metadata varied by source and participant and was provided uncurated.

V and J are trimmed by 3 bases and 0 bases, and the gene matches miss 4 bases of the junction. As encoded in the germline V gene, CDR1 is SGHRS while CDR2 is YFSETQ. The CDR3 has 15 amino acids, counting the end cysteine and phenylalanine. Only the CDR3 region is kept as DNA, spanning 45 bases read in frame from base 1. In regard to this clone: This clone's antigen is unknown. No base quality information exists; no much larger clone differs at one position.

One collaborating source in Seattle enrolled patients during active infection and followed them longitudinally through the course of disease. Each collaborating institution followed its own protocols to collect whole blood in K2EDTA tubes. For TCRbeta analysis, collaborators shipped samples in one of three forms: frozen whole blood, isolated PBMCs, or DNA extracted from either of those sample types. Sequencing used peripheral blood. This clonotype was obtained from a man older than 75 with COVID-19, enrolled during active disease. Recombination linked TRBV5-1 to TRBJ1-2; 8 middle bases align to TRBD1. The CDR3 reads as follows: CASSSGQGANYGYTF. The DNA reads TGCGCCAGCAGCTCTGGACAGGGCGCTAACTATGGCTACACCTTC. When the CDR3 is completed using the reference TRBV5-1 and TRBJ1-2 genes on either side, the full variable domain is KAGVTQTPRYLIKTRGQQVTLSCSPISGHRSVSWYQQTPGQGLQFLFEYFSETQRNKGNFPGRFSGRQFSNSRSEMNVSTLELGDSALYLCASSSGQGANYGYTFGSGTRLTVV.